The T cell receptor (beta chain) under discussion was sequenced for a study of blood T cell repertoires in COVID-19. The overall study: The cDNA or gDNA used as material had been derived from T cells, B-cell-depleted T cells, or PBMCs.

Germline V gene data show CDR1 as MNHNS and CDR2 as SASEGT. Trimming removed 1 base at V and 15 bases at J, with 12 bases between. The CDR3 loop spans 12 amino acids. In the authors' workflow: Reference gene primer amplification gave nucleated cell count estimates. Profiling relied on immunoSEQ multiplex PCR, and the TCRdb table lists in-frame clones only, not all of them. That table furnishes V, J and clone size, whereas the DNA furnished D and trimming. The profile shows a few hundred thousand clones, roughly 90% of them singletons. The receptor comes from a young woman who had been exposed to COVID-19. The chain employs TRBV6-1 and TRBJ1-4; maybe TRBD1 (5 bases). Input material: PBMCs or T cells enriched from blood (not recorded which). The CDR3 region is CASSEDRGQVFF. As DNA, the CDR3 is TGTGCCAGCAGTGAAGATCGAGGACAAGTGTTTTTT.